This TCR beta chain was sequenced during a study of cytomegalovirus exposure and HLA in healthy donors (dated by TCRdb to about 2017). Describing the broader study: According to an earlier analysis of a few hundred of the donors, 150 million to 200 million T cells yielded 90 million to 130 million unique TCR beta sequences and about 300 Gb of sequence data. Across 398 genotyped donors of the cohort, an average of roughly 250,000 unique TCR beta nucleotide sequences per donor were sequenced, and approximately 17% of those sequences were non-productive. Typing coverage differed by locus: A, B, C, DRB1 and DQB1 were typed in roughly 620-630 donors, DQA1 in 522, DPA1 in 600 to 610, and DPB1 in 450 to 480. Among the roughly 370 genotyped donors, approximately 77% belonged to the genetic ancestry cluster associated with self-reported Caucasian donors. The study was designed to test whether signatures of past pathogen exposure could be identified by cataloging public T cell receptors. Both class I and class II loci were covered by HLA typing, at four-digit resolution. A later analysis re-analyzed previously published TCR beta repertoires from hundreds of donors and added high-resolution HLA genotyping to study TCR occurrence patterns. To predict cytomegalovirus infection status, the study combined high-throughput TCR immunosequencing, statistical association of individual TCRs with disease status, and machine learning. The study profiled the T cell repertoires of fewer than 850 subjects by immunosequencing and related them to cytomegalovirus serostatus. In addition to the first cohort of 666 subjects, a separate validation cohort of 130 or so different subjects was used. In an earlier analysis of a few hundred of the donors, high-throughput TCR beta sequencing was used to judge whether each TCR beta V gene segment behaved as functional or pseudogenic. Donor age, sex, ethnicity and CMV serostatus were compiled together with the repertoire data. A later genetic analysis used genome-wide SNP genotypes for about 65% of the roughly 670 donors, treating that subset as a discovery cohort. Roughly 300 gigabases of sequencing data and 75 million to 85 million unique TCR sequences made up an early release that covered fewer than 650 HLA-typed donors. Rather than drawing on any new phenotypic data, the later analysis identified candidate immune exposures from TCR beta sequences and the way those sequences occurred across donors. Every repertoire in the discovery cohort had been generated on one and the same sequencing platform. Roughly 5 DR-DQ haplotypes were handled as single units for association and clustering, since linkage in the cohort was strong.

Receptor amplification or capture employed the immunoSEQ multiplex PCR assay. A mixture of 60 forward primers for TCR Vbeta segments and 13 reverse primers for TCR Jbeta segments was used in the multiplex PCR. The CDR3 region of rearranged TCR beta genes was amplified from genomic DNA by a multiplex PCR assay. The amplified TCR beta libraries were sequenced on the Illumina HiSeq System as 87-base-pair reads. Per the authors' processing: Across the roughly 670 repertoires, a later analysis counted 75 million to 90 million unique TCR beta chains, roughly 11 million of which were shared by at least two donors. To remove PCR and sequencing errors, raw reads were error-corrected and collapsed into unique sequences using a nearest-neighbor algorithm that merged closely related sequences. CDR3 sequences were aligned to IMGT reference sequences to assign V, D and J gene segments. For a sequence to be retained, at least a six-nucleotide match to both a V gene segment and a J gene segment was required. A rearrangement counted as productive if the CDR3 had no stop codons and remained in frame with V and J, and every other rearrangement counted as non-productive. Following IMGT convention, CDR3 was defined as the stretch from the second conserved V-encoded cysteine to the conserved J-encoded phenylalanine. The earlier analysis of about 500 of the donors excluded sequences that lacked an unambiguous match to a single V gene segment. In an earlier analysis of around 600 of the donors, V segments were called functional above 56.7% productive rearrangements and were called segregating when the between-donor standard deviation exceeded 5%. A statistical classification framework was built for diagnosing cytomegalovirus status from the catalog of TCR beta chain sequences. In a later analysis, V and J genes were assigned by comparing TCR nucleotide sequences against IMGT/GENE-DB human TR gene sequences. Using the TCRdist pipeline, a later analysis assigned CDR3 sequences along with most-parsimonious VDJ recombination scenarios. In a later analysis, every TCR beta chain was defined by the combination of its CDR3 amino acid sequence and its V-gene family, and reads without a unique V-gene family were dropped. As a way to deal with suspected cross-contamination and a sequencing artifact, a later analysis dropped roughly 620 nucleotide sequences that were highly shared and had low generation probability. In a later analysis, a clonal expansion index was calculated for each public chain from normalized within-repertoire ranks of inferred template counts. A later analysis computed generation probabilities with a VDJ recombination model fitted to out-of-frame rearrangements, and checked the results against IGoR. Hypergeometric tests were used in a later analysis to score TCR-TCR, TCR-HLA and TCR-CMV co-occurrence, with a repertoire-size bias correction applied to the TCR pairs. False discovery rates were estimated in a later analysis by permuting HLA or CMV assignments 20 times. In a later analysis, co-occurring TCRs were grouped using DBSCAN, and TCRdist sequence similarity was added for clustering within HLA-allele-positive subsets. Repertoires with fewer than 30,000 or more than 120,000 public chains, plus five repertoires with anomalous nucleotide sharing, were excluded from co-occurrence clustering. In its TCRdb copy, this immuneACCESS table keeps in-frame sequences only and misses some clones. Where compared with another copy, unresolved V genes explain less than half of these, and the others have no known cause. D and trimming come from the DNA, and the V and J calls and clone size come from that table. The sample table contains approximately 170,000 clones; only one count was recorded for under 70% of them. Of the sample, about 3% falls within the top ten clones.

The paper as a whole reports these results and caveats: This cohort had only TCR beta chains sequenced, and the lack of alpha or paired-chain data limited which features could be detected. A few of the identified cytomegalovirus-associated TCR beta chains were confirmed in vitro to be specific for cytomegalovirus antigens. The only immune exposure information available for the cohort was CMV serostatus. While some public TCRs were present in many individuals, most TCR sequences turned up only very rarely across donors. Correlated functional status among segregating V segments might be attributable to linkage disequilibrium, but an unknown experimental factor could not be ruled out. In a later genetic analysis, a missense DCLRE1C variant was associated with V-gene and J-gene trimming of TCR beta chains, and the association was replicated in an independent cohort. Strong co-occurrence of HLA alleles, especially DR and DQ, made assigning TCR associations to individual alleles difficult. A group of highly shared sequence variants was considered likely to be a technical artifact of the sequencing pipeline. In the study, around 160 TCR beta chains were listed as associated with cytomegalovirus. According to a later analysis, TCR association rates differed among HLA loci, with DRB1 alleles showing the most associated TCRs and HLA-C alleles showing the fewest. A later analysis associated 16,951 TCR beta sequences with specific HLA alleles at a false discovery rate of 0.05. HLA typing was unavailable for some donors at each locus, so association tests used only the typed subset. An earlier analysis of 587 of the donors showed that most TCR beta V segments appeared in productive rearrangements either about 87% or about 30% of the time, which broadly matched IMGT annotations. A later analysis found that HLA-associated TCR beta chains were more clonally expanded and had lower generation probabilities than equally common non-associated chains. A further reported finding was that TCR beta sequences accurately predicted the HLA-A and HLA-B alleles for most subjects in the first cohort. According to a later analysis, most CMV-associated TCR beta chains appeared to be HLA-restricted, and the HLA associations seemed to be driven largely by CMV exposure. Cytomegalovirus status was reported to be diagnosed by the classifier with high specificity and sensitivity in both the original and validation cohorts. Because counts were too low, some 17 rarely observed V segments, including chromosome 9 orphons, were excluded from the earlier analysis of 500 to 700 of the donors. In a later analysis, several top co-occurrence clusters were reported to appear linked to parvovirus B19, influenza, CMV and Epstein-Barr virus. Roughly uniform sequencing depth across donors was assumed in presence/absence analyses, although this assumption may not hold. According to the authors, the approach could potentially be generalized to other disease states and immunological phenotypes. In a later genetic analysis, fewer N-insertions in productive TCRs were reported among donors in an Asian-associated ancestry cluster than the roughly 640-donor mean.

The cohort was made up of about 610 healthy bone marrow donors. All cohort members were sampled while nominally healthy, although unrecorded immune exposures were likely present. The donor was CMV seropositive and belonged to the group of about 290 seropositive cohort members. Every donor gave a peripheral blood sample, and the peripheral blood mononuclear cells from that sample were used for TCR beta sequencing. Genomic DNA extraction from the blood cell samples was performed with the Qiagen DNeasy Blood Extraction Kit. As regards this clone: The antigen it recognizes is unknown. Qualities for individual bases were not recorded, and no much larger clone is one base off.

Sequenced input: PBMCs. This TCR was recovered from a woman aged 40 to 50 in good health and CMV-seropositive.

The DNA sequence is TGTGCCACCAGCAGGGACACCACCGCGGTGAGTTCCTACGAGCAGTACTTC. Translated, it gives CATSRDTTAVSSYEQYF. In this chain, TRBV15 is recombined with TRBJ2-7; a tentative D match to TRBD1 spans 5 bases. Cut back by 3 bases and 1 base, the V and J ends lie 19 bases apart. From the cysteine up to the phenylalanine, the CDR3 has a length of 17 residues. Only CDR3 DNA remains: 51 bases, in frame from the first base. Looking up the germline V gene (reference sequence) yields CDR1 LNHNV and CDR2 YYDKDF.